This T cell receptor (beta chain) was documented in a study of cytomegalovirus exposure and HLA in healthy donors. As regards this clone: The antigen is not known.

PCR used 60 Vbeta primers and 13 Jbeta primers. Sequencing was performed with immunoSEQ multiplex PCR; in TCRdb, only in-frame clones are kept and a portion is missing. The sample has roughly 53,000 clones. Trimming removed 4 bases from V and 4 bases from J; junction bases left unmatched: 8. This CDR3 comprises 14 residues. From germline, CDR1 is SGHRS and CDR2 YFSETQ. Regarding the study as a whole: Cytomegalovirus association was assigned to more than 150 TCR beta chains.

This TCR was recovered from a female donor in good health and CMV-seronegative. Sequencing was done on a sample of PBMCs. The chain recombines TRBV5-1 with TRBJ2-7; TRBD2 matches at 7 bases. CDR3 nucleotide sequence: TGCGCCAGCAGCCCCAGCGGGACCCTTTACGAGCAGTACTTC. Translation: CASSPSGTLYEQYF.